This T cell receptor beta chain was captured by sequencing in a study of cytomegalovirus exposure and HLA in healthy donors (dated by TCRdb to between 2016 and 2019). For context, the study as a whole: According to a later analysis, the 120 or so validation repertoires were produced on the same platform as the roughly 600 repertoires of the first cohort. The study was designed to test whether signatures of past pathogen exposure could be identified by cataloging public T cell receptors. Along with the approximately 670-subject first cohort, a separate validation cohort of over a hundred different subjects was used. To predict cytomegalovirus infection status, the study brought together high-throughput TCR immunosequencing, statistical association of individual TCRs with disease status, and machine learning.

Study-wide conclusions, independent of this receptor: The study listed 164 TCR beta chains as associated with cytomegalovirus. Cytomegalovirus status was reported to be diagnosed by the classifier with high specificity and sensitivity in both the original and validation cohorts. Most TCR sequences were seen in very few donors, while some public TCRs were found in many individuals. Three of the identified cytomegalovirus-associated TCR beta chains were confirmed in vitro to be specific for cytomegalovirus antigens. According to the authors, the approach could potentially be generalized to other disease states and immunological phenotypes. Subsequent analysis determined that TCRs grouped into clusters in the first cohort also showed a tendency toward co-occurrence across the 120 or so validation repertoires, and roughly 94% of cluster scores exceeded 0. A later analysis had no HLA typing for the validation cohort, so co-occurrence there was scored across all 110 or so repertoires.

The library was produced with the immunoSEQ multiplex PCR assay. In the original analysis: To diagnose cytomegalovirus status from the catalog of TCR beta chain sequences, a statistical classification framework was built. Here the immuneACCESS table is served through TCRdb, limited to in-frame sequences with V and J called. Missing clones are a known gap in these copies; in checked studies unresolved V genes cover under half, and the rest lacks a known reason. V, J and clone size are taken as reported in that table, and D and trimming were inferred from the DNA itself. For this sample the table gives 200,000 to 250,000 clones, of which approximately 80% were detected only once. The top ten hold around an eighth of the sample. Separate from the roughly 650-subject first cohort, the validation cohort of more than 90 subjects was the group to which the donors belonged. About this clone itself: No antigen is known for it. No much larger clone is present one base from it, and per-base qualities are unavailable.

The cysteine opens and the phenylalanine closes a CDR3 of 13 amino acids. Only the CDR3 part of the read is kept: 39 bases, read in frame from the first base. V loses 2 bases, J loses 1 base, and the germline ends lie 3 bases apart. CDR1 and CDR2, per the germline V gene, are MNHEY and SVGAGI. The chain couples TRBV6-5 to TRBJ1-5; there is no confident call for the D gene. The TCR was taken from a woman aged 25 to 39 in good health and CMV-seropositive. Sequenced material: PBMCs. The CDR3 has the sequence CASSYNSNQPQHF. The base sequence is TGTGCCAGCAGTTACAACAGCAATCAGCCCCAGCATTTT.